The 24 T cell receptor beta chains listed next were all sequenced from one sample in a study of T cells in Graves' hyperthyroidism and ophthalmopathy. Amplification of TCR beta CDR3 regions was performed using RNA transcripts as template. A set of HTBI primers served as the primers for a first-round RT-PCR of the TCR CDR3. MiXCR was run by TCRdb on the multiplex PCR reads, yielding one entry per CDR3 protein. This table has fewer than 350,000 distinct CDR3 sequences, 13% appearing once. The sample comprised blood. Receptor source: a woman aged 25-40 years with Graves' hyperthyroidism that later progressed to Graves' ophthalmopathy.

About this clonotype itself: One base away lies a much larger clone, so this may be a sequencing read error. This chain connects TRBV20-1 to TRBJ1-2; D remains unclear. CDR1 is DFQATT and CDR2 is SNEGSKA in the germline V gene (reference sequence). The CDR3 has 11 amino acids. CDR3 DNA sequence: TGCAGTGCTAGCCCCTCCTATGGCAACACCTTC. Its protein product is CSASPSYGNTF.

The gene calls are TRBV7-3 and TRBJ2-1; 12 bases match TRBD1. Germline CDR1 SGHTA, CDR2 FQGTGA. The CDR3 has 12 residues. V shed 5 bases and J 12 bases; nucleotides not matched to a gene: 2. The CDR3 nucleotides are TGTGCCAGCAGCGGGACAGGGGGCGTGCAGTTCTTC. This sequence encodes CASSGTGGVQFF.

Only a few counts were recorded for this clonotype. The chain joins TRBV2 to TRBJ2-5; 12 bases map to TRBD2. Germline loops: CDR1 SNHLY, CDR2 FYNNEI. Unmatched junction bases numbered 1, after V lost 5 bases and J lost 0 bases. This CDR3 has 15 residues. CDR3 region: CASSRTSGNQETQYF. The CDR3, as DNA: TGTGCCAGCAGTCGGACTAGCGGGAACCAAGAGACCCAGTACTTC.

The table lists this clonotype with many counts. The gene calls are TRBV20-1 and TRBJ2-2; D unresolved. From germline, CDR1 is DFQATT and CDR2 SNEGSKA (reference sequence). The CDR3 sequence is 14 residues long. The ends were cut back, 6 bases at V and 7 bases at J, with 18 bases in the middle. DNA of the CDR3: TGCAGTGCGTTGGAAAGACTCCGGATCGGGGAGCTGTTTTTT. Translating gives CSALERLRIGELFF.

The table lists this clonotype with many counts. V usage is TRBV6-2 or TRBV6-3 and J usage is TRBJ2-7, with 8 nucleotides matching TRBD1. Germline V lookup: CDR1 MNHEY, CDR2 SVGEGT. CDR3 size: 16 residues. V lost 0 bases, J lost 1 base, and 5 bases stayed unmatched. This CDR3 is CASSYSRQGLSYEQYF. CDR3 nucleotide sequence: TGTGCCAGCAGTTACTCCCGACAGGGGCTTTCCTACGAGCAGTACTTC.

This clonotype has more than one count but fewer than ten. V and J are TRBV20-1 and TRBJ1-4; a possible D gene is TRBD1 (6 bases). The CDR3 contains 13 residues. Germline CDR1 and CDR2: DFQATT and SNEGSKA (reference sequence). V gave up 6 bases and J gave up 15 bases, with 23 bases separating them. The CDR3 here is CSALPPQGRIMFF. CDR3 bases: TGCAGTGCCCTTCCCCCCCAGGGGAGGATAATGTTTTTT.

This clonotype has just a few counts. This chain uses TRBV5-6 with TRBJ2-1; D perhaps matches TRBD1 (5 bases). The CDR3 extends over 14 amino acids. Trimming took 3 bases from V and 5 from J, leaving 12 bases between them. Germline values: CDR1 SGHDT, CDR2 YYEEEE. This chain's CDR3 is CASSWGGPNNEQFF. CDR3 sequence (DNA): TGTGCCAGCAGCTGGGGCGGACCCAACAATGAGCAGTTCTTC.

Ten or more counts support this clonotype. This chain links TRBV20-1 with TRBJ2-3; perhaps D is TRBD1 or TRBD2 (5 bases each). V was pared by 1 base and J by 6 bases, with 14 bases between. From germline, CDR1 is DFQATT and CDR2 SNEGSKA (reference sequence). The CDR3 contains 14 residues. The CDR3 region has the DNA TGCAGTGCTAGAGGGGGGAATTTGGGGGATACGCAGTATTTT. This gives the protein CSARGGNLGDTQYF.

This clonotype turned up a few times. The chain carries TRBV20-1 and TRBJ2-5, with 14 bases fitting TRBD2. V shed 6 bases, J shed 4 bases, and the junction held 7 bases outside the gene matches. Germline V CDR1 and CDR2: DFQATT, SNEGSKA (reference sequence). The CDR3 has 15 amino acids. The CDR3 nucleotides read TGCAGTGCAGGGACTAGCGGGAGAGGGGGAGAGACCCAGTACTTC. It is translated as CSAGTSGRGGETQYF.

This clonotype was seen repeatedly, ten times or more. The J gene is TRBJ1-1, the V gene TRBV6-6, with D uncertain. There are 14 residues in the CDR3. V was pared by 0 bases and J by 6 bases, with 11 bases between. Germline V lookup: CDR1 MNHNY, CDR2 SVGAGI (reference sequence). The CDR3 sequence is CASSYSMWGAEAFF. CDR3 coding DNA: TGTGCCAGCAGTTACTCGATGTGGGGAGCTGAAGCTTTCTTT.

In this sample, this clonotype turned up many times. The chain combines TRBV7-8 with TRBJ2-2; a possible D gene is TRBD1 (5 bases). Germline V gene lookup returns CDR1 SGHVS and CDR2 FQNEAQ. This CDR3 region has 16 residues. Deletions cut 1 base from V and 6 bases from J, with 15 bases between. The CDR3 here is CASSLDWGGAPGELFF. The CDR3 DNA reads TGTGCCAGCAGCTTAGATTGGGGCGGCGCGCCCGGGGAGCTGTTTTTT.

This clonotype was found many times. V is TRBV28 and J is TRBJ1-2, with 7 bases lining up with TRBD1. The germline CDR1 and CDR2 sequences are MDHEN and SYDVKM. The CDR3 runs 14 residues. V dropped 5 bases and J dropped 6; count of bases not matched to a gene: 9. CDR3 DNA: TGTGCCAGCAGTACAAGGGACAGCTACAATGGCTACACCTTC. Amino acids: CASSTRDSYNGYTF.

V gene TRBV6-1 combines with J gene TRBJ2-7, with D unresolved. V lost 6 bases, J lost 1 base, and 13 bases lay in between. Germline CDR1 is MNHNS and CDR2 is SASEGT. The CDR3 is made up of 14 amino acids. Here the CDR3 DNA reads TGTGCCAGCAGCCTTGGGGTTGGATCCTACGAGCAGTACTTC. It yields the protein CASSLGVGSYEQYF.

This clonotype was detected ten times or more. This chain links TRBV5-1 with TRBJ1-1; D gene uncertain. CDR1 is SGHRS and CDR2 is YFSETQ in the germline V gene. This CDR3 comprises 14 residues. V gave up 2 bases and J gave up 1 base, with 9 bases separating them. CDR3 nucleotide sequence: TGCGCCAGCAGCTTCGGGGTCGGGAACACTGAAGCTTTCTTT. It encodes CASSFGVGNTEAFF.

The table lists this clonotype with many counts. The genes are TRBV27 and TRBJ2-5; 7 bases match TRBD2. The V segment lost 2 bases and the J segment 5 bases; nucleotides outside the gene matches: 14. Germline loops: CDR1 MNHEY, CDR2 SMNVEV (reference sequence). The CDR3 sequence is 17 residues long. CDR3 in amino acids: CASSLASGIHELETQYF. CDR3 in DNA: TGTGCCAGCAGTTTAGCCAGCGGGATCCACGAGTTGGAGACCCAGTACTTC.

This clonotype has at least ten counts. The chain has TRBV5-5 and TRBJ2-5; 9 nucleotides match TRBD2. The CDR3 consists of 15 residues. From germline, CDR1 is SGHKS and CDR2 YYEKEE (reference sequence). Trimming removed 1 base from V and 4 bases from J; junction bases left unmatched: 5. This CDR3 is CASSLWREGRETQYF. The CDR3 nucleotides are TGTGCCAGCAGCTTGTGGCGGGAGGGCCGAGAGACCCAGTACTTC.

This clonotype has at least ten counts. J is TRBJ1-5 and V is TRBV18; D unresolved. Looked up from germline, CDR1 is KGHSH and CDR2 is LQKENI. There are 13 residues in the CDR3. Trimming shortened V by 4 bases and J by 3 bases, and 7 bases separated the two germline ends. For the CDR3, the DNA is TGTGCCAGCTCACTAGGAGACAATCAGCCCCAGCATTTT. Its protein product is CASSLGDNQPQHF.

The rearrangement links TRBV7-6 to TRBJ1-1; D gene uncertain. V was clipped by 4 bases and J by 3 bases, with 18 bases between them. Germline-derived CDR1 and CDR2 are SGHVS and FNYEAQ. The CDR3 loop spans 16 amino acids. CDR3 nucleotide sequence: TGTGCCAGCAGCTCGCAGGTCCCCCCCGGCGACACTGAAGCTTTCTTT. Translation: CASSSQVPPGDTEAFF.

This clonotype was detected many times. This chain uses TRBV2 with TRBJ2-7, with D hard to call. Trimming left V 8 bases short and J 3 bases short, with 8 bases between. Germline loops: CDR1 SNHLY, CDR2 FYNNEI. CDR3 size: 11 residues. The CDR3 region is CASLLDYEQYF. CDR3 coding DNA: TGTGCCAGCTTACTTGACTACGAGCAGTACTTC.

The table lists this clonotype with many counts. CDR3 nucleotides: TGCGCCAGCAGCCAAGATGTCCCGGGTCGCTATGGCTACACCTTC. Translation gives CASSQDVPGRYGYTF. The V call is TRBV4-3, the J call TRBJ1-2; no definite D call. Germline CDR1 and CDR2: LGHNA and YSLEER. V lost 0 bases to trimming and J lost 4 bases, with 12 bases between them. This CDR3 spans 15 amino acids.

At least ten counts were recorded for this clonotype. This chain joins TRBV28 and TRBJ2-3; 12 bases align to TRBD1. The junction had 6 bases not matched to a gene; V was cut back by 3 bases and J by 5 bases. CDR3 length equals 16 residues. CDR1 and CDR2 from the germline V gene are MDHEN and SYDVKM. CDR3 DNA sequence: TGTGCCAGCAGTTTTTTCGGGACAGGGGGCGGAGATACGCAGTATTTT. Residues: CASSFFGTGGGDTQYF. Together with reference TRBV28 and TRBJ2-3, the CDR3 gives the full variable domain: DVKVTQSSRYLVKRTGEKVFLECVQDMDHENMFWYRQDPGLGLRLIYFSYDVKMKEKGDIPEGYSVSREKKERFSLILESASTNQTSMYLCASSFFGTGGGDTQYFGPGTRLTVL.

This clonotype was counted many times. J is TRBJ2-5 and V is TRBV12-3 or TRBV12-4; 7 bases are a match to TRBD2. The CDR3 totals 18 residues. V shed 3 bases and J 0 bases; nucleotides not matched to a gene: 13. The chain's CDR3 is CASSLIRVSGSYQETQYF. CDR3 nucleotide sequence: TGTGCCAGCAGTTTGATCCGGGTTAGCGGGTCCTACCAAGAGACCCAGTACTTC.

This clonotype came up a few times. V gene TRBV4-1 combines with J gene TRBJ2-7, with 8 bases identical to TRBD1. V was pared by 4 bases and J by 5 bases, with 7 bases of the junction left unmatched. CDR1 is MGHRA and CDR2 is YSYEKL in the germline V gene. CDR3 length equals 14 residues. The DNA of the CDR3 is TGCGCCAGCAGCCGGAGACAGGGGACGGACGAGCAGTACTTC. This translates into CASSRRQGTDEQYF.

The V gene is TRBV12-3 or TRBV12-4, the J gene TRBJ2-3; no clear D. The CDR3 extends over 13 amino acids. Deletions cut 6 bases from V and 6 bases from J, with 13 bases between. The CDR3 DNA sequence: TGTGCCAGCAGCCCCCTCCCCCTCGATACGCAGTATTTT. Amino acids: CASSPLPLDTQYF.